These T cell receptor beta chains were read from a single sample in a study of tumor-infiltrating lymphocytes in primary liver carcinoma. TCRdb re-called the multiplex PCR reads with MiXCR, one entry per CDR3 protein. This sample carries almost 200,000 distinct CDR3 sequences, almost 65% of them seen once, and the ten largest clones take approximately 7%. Sequencing was done on a sample of peripheral blood. Source of these receptors: an older woman with primary liver carcinoma and hepatitis B virus infection. Both conserved end residues are part of each CDR3. The D gene is left open where the match is weak. The size of a clone is reported for some rows only, either as once, few or many, or as a class for expanded clones.

j_call clone_size v_call d_call cdr3_nt cdr3_aa
TRBJ2-1 - TRBV11-1 - TGTGCCAGCGGCTTAGAAGCTGGGCCCTGCAATGAGGAGTTCTTC CASGLEAGPCNEEFF
TRBJ2-7 - TRBV11-2 TRBD1 TGTGCCAACAGCTTAGGGGACAGGGGGTATGGCGAGCAGTACTTC CANSLGDRGYGEQYF
TRBJ1-1 many TRBV6-6 - TGTGCCAGCAGTAAGGGCCCCACTGAAGCTTTCTTT CASSKGPTEAFF
TRBJ2-7 many TRBV5-1 - TGCGCCAGCAGCTTGGGTGTTGGGGTTTCTGACGAGCAGTACTTC CASSLGVGVSDEQYF
TRBJ2-3 few TRBV7-8 TRBD2 TGTGCCAGCAGCTTATCGCCGGGACTAGCGGCGTATTTT CASSLSPGLAAYF
TRBJ1-5 - TRBV6-6 TRBD1 TGTGTCACCAAAGGGTGGGGACAGTCTCTTTATAGCAATCAGCCCCAGCATTTT CVTKGWGQSLYSNQPQHF
TRBJ2-7 - TRBV11-2 - TGTGCCAGCAGCTTAGAATTTCGGGACGAGCAGTACTTC CASSLEFRDEQYF
TRBJ2-1 many TRBV11-3 TRBD2 TGTGCCAGCAGCTCGACTAGCGCCCTATACAATGAGCAGTTCTTC CASSSTSALYNEQFF
TRBJ2-2 - TRBV6-1 TRBD2 TGTGCCAGCAGTGTAAGGCCTAGCGGGAGTCCTTCCGGGGAGTTGTTTTTT CASSVRPSGSPSGELFF
TRBJ2-5 - TRBV7-9 TRBD2 TGTGCCAGCAGCTTCGGGCTAGCGGGAGATGAGACCCTGTACTTC CASSFGLAGDETLYF
TRBJ1-3 - TRBV7-9 - TGTGCCAGCAGCTTTCAGGGATCTGGAAACACCATATATTTT CASSFQGSGNTIYF
TRBJ1-2 many TRBV5-4 - TGTGCCAGCAGCCCGGCCGGCACAGGGCTTTTGGTGCATGGCTACACCTTC CASSPAGTGLLVHGYTF
TRBJ2-2 many TRBV4-1 TRBD2 TGCGCCAGCAGCTATCAGACTAGCGGCACCGGGGAGCTGTTTTTT CASSYQTSGTGELFF
TRBJ1-1 - TRBV19 - TGTGCCAGTAGTATAATTGCGGGCTCTGAAGCTTTCTTT CASSIIAGSEAFF
TRBJ1-4 - TRBV4-2 TRBD1 TGTGTCAGCAGCCGATTTGGACAGGGGAAGCCTCTGAATGAAAAACTGTTTTTT CVSSRFGQGKPLNEKLFF
TRBJ2-3 few TRBV24-1 - TGTGCCACCAGTGATTTATCGGGTTTCACAGATACGCAGTATTTT CATSDLSGFTDTQYF
TRBJ2-2 medium-sized TRBV29-1 - TGCAGCGTTGGGGGGTCCGGGGAGCTGTTTTTT CSVGGSGELFF
TRBJ1-1 - TRBV11-2 - TGTGCCAGCAACCTAAGGAGGGGCCACGAAGCTTTCTTT CASNLRRGHEAFF
TRBJ2-4 - TRBV6-1 TRBD2 TGTGCCAGCAGTGAAGAGGCAAGCGGAAGGACTAGCGCCAACAACATTCAATACTTC CASSEEASGRTSANNIQYF
TRBJ2-7 - TRBV6-1 - TGTGTCAGCAGTGAAGGGGAGGAGTATGAACAGTACTTC CVSSEGEEYEQYF
TRBJ2-1 - TRBV5-1 - TGCGCCAGCAGCGCGGACACCTTAGTGGTAGGAAATGAGCAGTTCTTC CASSADTLVVGNEQFF
TRBJ2-1 few TRBV7-8 - TGTGCCAGCAGCTTATTCATGAATGGAGCGCAGTTCTTC CASSLFMNGAQFF
TRBJ2-1 - TRBV11-2 TRBD2 TGTACCAGCAGCCCTCTAGCGGGAGTAGTACAGTTCTTC CTSSPLAGVVQFF
TRBJ2-4 - TRBV28 TRBD1 TGTGCCAGCAGTGCCATCGGACAGGGGATCATTCAGTGCTTC CASSAIGQGIIQCF
TRBJ1-1 - TRBV28 - TGTGCCAGCAGCGACCCTCCGGGACATGAGAACACTGAAGCTTTCTTT CASSDPPGHENTEAFF
TRBJ2-5 many TRBV29-1 TRBD1 TGCAGCGTTGAACCAGGGGGAGAGACCCAGTACTTC CSVEPGGETQYF
TRBJ1-2 few TRBV28 TRBD1 TGTGCCAGCAGTCCCAGGGGGCTCTATGGCTACACCTTC CASSPRGLYGYTF
TRBJ2-1 few TRBV6-5 TRBD2 TGTGCCAGCAGTTACTCCCCGCCCACTAGCGGGAATGAGCAGTTCTTC CASSYSPPTSGNEQFF
TRBJ1-1 - TRBV5-1 TRBD1 TGCGCCAGCAGCTTGGTATCGGGACAGGGAGGTACTGAAGCTTTCTTT CASSLVSGQGGTEAFF
TRBJ2-3 once TRBV28 TRBD2 TGTACCAGCATGAGCGGGAGTAACGCAGATACGCAGTATTTT CTSMSGSNADTQYF
TRBJ1-1 many TRBV12-3/TRBV12-4 TRBD1 TGTGCCAGCAGTTTAAGGGGGACAGGTTTCGAAGCTTTCTTT CASSLRGTGFEAFF
TRBJ1-1 - TRBV29-1 - TGCGGCGTTTCCGCAGGGTGGGACATGAACACTGAAGCTTTCTTT CGVSAGWDMNTEAFF
TRBJ2-7 - TRBV4-1 - TGCGCCAACAGCCAATCCGGCGGCACCTACGAGCAGTACTTC CANSQSGGTYEQYF
TRBJ2-3 - TRBV7-2 - TGTGCCAGCAGCTTAGGTCCGGGGGCAGGGGCAGATACGCAGTATTTT CASSLGPGAGADTQYF
TRBJ2-3 - TRBV4-1 TRBD2 TGCGCCAGCGGCCAAGATCGGACTAGCGGGACTAAATATACGCAGTATTTT CASGQDRTSGTKYTQYF
TRBJ2-7 - TRBV7-2 TRBD2 TGTGCCAGCAGCTTCAACCCGGGACTAGGCTACGAGCAGTACTTT CASSFNPGLGYEQYF
TRBJ1-5 many TRBV14 - TGTGCCAGCAGCCAGGCGGGGACGGGTCAGCCCCAGCATTTT CASSQAGTGQPQHF
TRBJ1-1 few TRBV19 - TGTGCCAGTAGTATTATCGGGGGGACTGAAGCTTTCTTT CASSIIGGTEAFF
TRBJ1-6 few TRBV20-1 - TGCAGTGCTAGAGATAGGCCAGTTAATTCACCCCTCCACTTT CSARDRPVNSPLHF
TRBJ2-2 - TRBV6-5 TRBD2 TGTACCACAAAGCGGGAGGGGAACACCGGGGAGCTGTTTTTT CTTKREGNTGELFF
TRBJ2-7 - TRBV12-3/TRBV12-4 - TGTGCCTGCAGTTCAGTCGGCGAGCAGTACTTC CACSSVGEQYF
TRBJ2-3 - TRBV10-3 - TGTGCCATCAGTGTACGGGCCCCAGATACGCAGTATTTT CAISVRAPDTQYF
TRBJ2-1 - TRBV6-6 - TGTGCCGGCTGCCATCGAGGGTACAATGAGCAGTTCTTC CAGCHRGYNEQFF
TRBJ2-3 - TRBV11-2 - TGTGCCAGTAGCCCTTTGGATAGGCAGTATTTT CASSPLDRQYF
TRBJ2-7 many TRBV29-1 TRBD1 TGCAGCGTGCACAGGGGGCTGGGTGAGCAGTACTTC CSVHRGLGEQYF
TRBJ2-2 medium-sized TRBV29-1 - TGCAGCGTCACGGGGCACTCGGGCGGGGAGCTGTTTTTT CSVTGHSGGELFF
TRBJ2-5 many TRBV29-1 TRBD2 TGCAGCGTTGTGACAGGGACTAGCGCAAGGCAAGAGACCCAGTACTTC CSVVTGTSARQETQYF
TRBJ2-1 - TRBV6-5 - TGTGCCAGCAGTGCATTTGGGATACCATACAATGAGCAGTTCTTC CASSAFGIPYNEQFF
TRBJ2-7 - TRBV5-1 - TGCGCCAGCAGCCGGGGACACACAATTAGCTCCTACGAGCAGTACTTC CASSRGHTISSYEQYF
TRBJ2-3 - TRBV29-1 - TGCAGCGCGGGGTGGGGAGATACAGATACGCAGTATTTT CSAGWGDTDTQYF
TRBJ1-2 - TRBV11-2 - TGTGGCAGCAGTTCCGGGGCGGAATATGGCTACATCTTC CGSSSGAEYGYIF